This passage covers 21 T cell receptor beta chains from one sample sequenced in a study of T cell responses to AZD1222 COVID-19 vaccine (dated by TCRdb to the early 2020s). The method was the immunoSEQ multiplex PCR assay. Here the immuneACCESS table is served through TCRdb, limited to in-frame sequences with V and J called. Missing clones are a known gap in these copies; in checked studies unresolved V genes cover under half, and the rest lacks a known reason. Within this sample are 95,000 to 100,000 clones, with around 87% of them counted one time only. The ten largest make up approximately 10% of the sample. What this sample's time point label stands for: about 28 days (+/-7) after the second vaccine dose. The sequenced sample was peripheral blood, obtained 28 days after the second AZD1222 dose. Every receptor here comes from an adult who received the AZD1222 COVID-19 vaccine.

Concerning this clone itself: The junction departs from germline at one end; a sequencing error may be responsible. V usage is TRBV2 and J usage is TRBJ2-3; the match to TRBD2 covers 9 bases. The CDR3 spans 14 residues. CDR1 and CDR2 (germline): SNHLY, FYNNEI. CDR3 in amino acids: CASGDLAGSDTQYF. CDR3 in DNA: TGTGCCAGCGGTGATCTAGCGGGATCAGATACGCAGTATTTT.

This clone was observed a few times. V gene TRBV4-2 combines with J gene TRBJ2-1; D remains ambiguous. Trimming shortened V by 0 bases and J by 6 bases, and 9 bases separated the two germline ends. Germline CDR1 is LGHNA and CDR2 is YNFKEQ. The CDR3 runs to 14 residues. The CDR3 sequence is CASSQEPSFNEQFF. The CDR3 DNA is TGTGCCAGCAGCCAAGAGCCCAGTTTCAATGAGCAGTTCTTC.

The chain combines TRBV4-1 with TRBJ1-2; possibly TRBD1 for D (5 bases). The CDR3 loop spans 13 amino acids. V lost 4 bases and J 4 bases, leaving 10 bases between the germline ends. CDR1 is MGHRA and CDR2 is YSYEKL in the germline V gene. Here the CDR3 reads CASSLGTPYGYTF. The CDR3, as DNA: TGCGCCAGCAGCCTCGGGACGCCCTATGGCTACACCTTC.

The genes are TRBV19 and TRBJ2-1; 15 positions match TRBD2. This CDR3 has 18 residues. The J segment lost 4 bases and the V segment lost 4 bases, leaving 8 bases of the junction unmatched. Germline assignment: CDR1 LNHDA and CDR2 SQIVND (reference sequence). The CDR3 loop reads CASSRGLAGGQTYNEQFF. The CDR3 bases are TGTGCCAGTAGTAGGGGACTAGCGGGGGGACAGACTTACAATGAGCAGTTCTTC.

The CDR3 loop reads CASRSTGTYEQYF. DNA of the CDR3: TGTGCCAGCAGGTCGACAGGGACCTACGAGCAGTACTTC. This rearrangement joins TRBV6-5 to TRBJ2-7, with 7 nucleotides matching TRBD1. The J segment lost 2 bases and the V segment lost 6 bases, leaving 4 bases of the junction unmatched. CDR3 size: 13 residues. Germline lookup yields CDR1 MNHEY and CDR2 SVGAGI.

The chain uses TRBV15 and TRBJ2-3, with 13 bases fitting TRBD2. Germline V gives CDR1 LNHNV, CDR2 YYDKDF (reference sequence). The CDR3 contains 15 residues. V gave up 1 base and J gave up 6 bases; unmatched junction bases: 1. DNA of the CDR3: TGTGCCACCAGCAGAGTGACTAGCGGGGGGGATACGCAGTATTTT. Amino acids: CATSRVTSGGDTQYF.

The chain's CDR3 is CASSLMGGGYTF. CDR3 in DNA: TGTGCCAGCAGCTTAATGGGGGGCGGCTACACCTTC. The chain uses TRBV7-2 and TRBJ1-2; D is possibly TRBD1 (6 bases). This CDR3 comprises 12 residues. Trimming pared 2 bases from V and 8 bases from J, leaving 9 bases between. Germline V gives CDR1 SGHTA, CDR2 FQGNSA.

This chain uses TRBV28 with TRBJ1-2; D call uncertain. CDR3 length equals 15 residues. CDR1 and CDR2 (germline): MDHEN, SYDVKM. Trimming removed 4 bases from V and 5 bases from J, with 17 bases in between. CDR3 loop: CASSSPVEGFYGYTF. The CDR3 nucleotides are TGTGCCAGCAGTTCCCCGGTAGAGGGATTTTATGGCTACACCTTC.

The chain couples TRBV28 to TRBJ1-3; D call uncertain. V was cut by 5 bases and J by 0 bases, with 11 bases left in between. This CDR3 has 15 residues. Germline V lookup: CDR1 MDHEN, CDR2 SYDVKM. CDR3 sequence reads: CASSPDSISGNTIYF. The CDR3 DNA reads as TGTGCCAGCAGTCCCGACTCAATCTCTGGAAACACCATATATTTT. The full variable domain, with the rest looked up from reference TRBV28 and TRBJ1-3, is DVKVTQSSRYLVKRTGEKVFLECVQDMDHENMFWYRQDPGLGLRLIYFSYDVKMKEKGDIPEGYSVSREKKERFSLILESASTNQTSMYLCASSPDSISGNTIYFGEGSWLTVV.

V usage is TRBV9 and J usage is TRBJ2-5, with 8 bases lining up with TRBD2. The CDR3 spans 13 residues. V was pared by 1 base and J by 4 bases, with 0 bases of the junction left unmatched. Germline CDR1 and CDR2: SGDLS and YYNGEE. CDR3 amino acids: CASSVSGGETQYF. In nucleotides, the CDR3 is TGTGCCAGCAGCGTAAGCGGGGGAGAGACCCAGTACTTC.

V gene TRBV15 combines with J gene TRBJ1-1, with 11 positions matching TRBD1. The junction had 3 bases not matched to a gene; V was cut back by 5 bases and J by 4 bases. The length of the CDR3 is 14 residues. CDR1 is LNHNV and CDR2 is YYDKDF in the germline V gene (reference sequence). Here the CDR3 reads CATSLDRGPTEAFF. For the CDR3, the DNA is TGTGCCACCAGCCTGGACAGGGGGCCCACTGAAGCTTTCTTT.

This chain links TRBV3-1 (or the pseudogene TRBV3-2) with TRBJ1-1; possible D gene TRBD1, 6 bases. V dropped 3 bases and J dropped 5 bases, with 16 bases sitting between them. This CDR3 spans 15 amino acids. Germline V lookup: CDR1 LGHDT, CDR2 YNNKEL (reference sequence). CDR3 DNA sequence: TGTGCCAGCAGCCACCCCGGGACATACCTTACTGAAGCTTTCTTT. This gives the protein CASSHPGTYLTEAFF.

The rearrangement joins TRBV6-5 to TRBJ2-7, with D maybe TRBD1 (5 bases). This CDR3 is built from 14 residues. Germline values: CDR1 MNHEY, CDR2 SVGAGI. The V end lost 5 bases, the J end lost 3 bases, and 14 bases lay between the germline ends. CDR3: CASSRNRIYYEQYF. The CDR3 nucleotides read TGTGCCAGCAGTAGAAACAGGATTTACTACGAGCAGTACTTC.

The V gene is TRBV14, the J gene TRBJ1-4, with D possibly TRBD1 on 6 matching bases. Germline V gene sequence: CDR1 SGHDN, CDR2 FVKESK. The germline V and J ends were trimmed by 2 bases and 8 bases, with 18 bases remaining between them. The CDR3 length is 16 residues. Written as DNA, the CDR3 is TGTGCCAGCAGCCAATTTTTTCCGGGACACGGAGAAAAACTGTTTTTT. The encoded protein is CASSQFFPGHGEKLFF. The variable domain in full, with the rest retrieved from reference TRBV14 and TRBJ1-4, is EAGVTQFPSHSVIEKGQTVTLRCDPISGHDNLYWYRRVMGKEIKFLLHFVKESKQDESGMPNNRFLAERTGGTYSTLKVQPAELEDSGVYFCASSQFFPGHGEKLFFGSGTQLSVL.

V and J are TRBV4-2 and TRBJ2-2, with D maybe TRBD1 (5 bases). The germline V gene encodes CDR1 LGHNA and CDR2 YNFKEQ. Trimming shortened V by 3 bases and J by 8 bases, and 13 bases separated the two germline ends. The CDR3 runs to 14 residues. The CDR3 protein is CASSHSIGAGELFF. In DNA, the CDR3 is TGTGCCAGCAGCCACTCCATTGGGGCTGGGGAGCTGTTTTTT.

This clone has a single count. The chain couples TRBV13 to TRBJ1-2; 9 bases align to TRBD1. The CDR3 length is 16 residues. The ends lost 5 bases at V and 2 bases at J; junction bases unmatched: 9. Germline CDR1 is PRHDT and CDR2 is FYEKMQ (reference sequence). The CDR3: CASSERLQGANYGYTF. In DNA, the CDR3 is TGTGCCAGCAGCGAGCGACTACAGGGGGCGAACTATGGCTACACCTTC. Full variable domain (missing parts from reference TRBV13 and TRBJ1-2): AAGVIQSPRHLIKEKRETATLKCYPIPRHDTVYWYQQGPGQDPQFLISFYEKMQSDKGSIPDRFSAQQFSDYHSELNMSSLELGDSALYFCASSERLQGANYGYTFGSGTRLTVV.

The chain links TRBV27 to TRBJ1-6, with D maybe TRBD1 (5 bases). CDR3 size: 14 residues. CDR1 is MNHEY and CDR2 is SMNVEV in the germline V gene (reference sequence). Trimming shortened V by 5 bases and J by 7 bases, and 12 bases separated the two germline ends. The CDR3 spells CASSGGERNSPLHF. The DNA of the CDR3 is TGTGCCAGCAGTGGAGGGGAGCGGAATTCACCCCTCCACTTT.

The chain recombines TRBV7-2 with TRBJ2-5; the D gene is possibly TRBD2 (7 bases). Germline-derived CDR1 and CDR2 are SGHTA and FQGNSA. V dropped 2 bases and J dropped 4 bases, with 11 bases sitting between them. CDR3 length equals 14 residues. The CDR3 DNA reads TGTGCCAGCAGCTTATGGGGGGGCACAGAGACCCAGTACTTC. Residues: CASSLWGGTETQYF.

This chain connects TRBV7-3 to TRBJ1-1, with D perhaps matching TRBD1 (6 bases). Between the trimmed V and J ends, which lost 3 bases and 3 bases, there was a span of 11 bases. Germline assignment: CDR1 SGHTA and CDR2 FQGTGA. The CDR3 is 14 amino acids. CDR3 nucleotide sequence: TGTGCCAGCAGCTTTGGCAACAGGGACACTGAAGCTTTCTTT. It translates to CASSFGNRDTEAFF. The full variable domain, with the rest looked up from reference TRBV7-3 and TRBJ1-1, is GAGVSQTPSNKVTEKGKYVELRCDPISGHTALYWYRQSLGQGPEFLIYFQGTGAADDSGLPNDRFFAVRPEGSVSTLKIQRTERGDSAVYLCASSFGNRDTEAFFGQGTRLTVV.

This rearrangement joins TRBV6-5 to TRBJ1-1, with D maybe TRBD1 (6 bases). The germline CDR1 and CDR2 sequences are MNHEY and SVGAGI. The V end lost 4 bases, the J end lost 2 bases, and 14 bases lay between the germline ends. The CDR3 is 15 residues long. The CDR3 bases are TGTGCCAGCAGTTCACCCGGGACAAGCAACACTGAAGCTTTCTTT. It is translated as CASSSPGTSNTEAFF.

This clone appeared once. The chain links TRBV13 to TRBJ2-7; a weak D match, TRBD2 (5 bases). Germline lookup yields CDR1 PRHDT and CDR2 FYEKMQ (reference sequence). This CDR3 region has 17 residues. V was shortened by 0 bases and J by 0 bases, with 15 bases between the two germline ends. The CDR3 region is CASSLGGWWESSYEQYF. The CDR3 DNA reads TGTGCCAGCAGCTTAGGCGGTTGGTGGGAGAGCTCCTACGAGCAGTACTTC.